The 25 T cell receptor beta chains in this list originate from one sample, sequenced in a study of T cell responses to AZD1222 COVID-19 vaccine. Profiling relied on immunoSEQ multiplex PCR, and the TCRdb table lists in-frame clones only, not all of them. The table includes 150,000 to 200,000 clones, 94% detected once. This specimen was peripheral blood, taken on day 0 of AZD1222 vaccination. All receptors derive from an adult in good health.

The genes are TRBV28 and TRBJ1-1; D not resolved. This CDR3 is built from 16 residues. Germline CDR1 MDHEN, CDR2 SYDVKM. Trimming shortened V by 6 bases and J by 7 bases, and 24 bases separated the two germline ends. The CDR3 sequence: CASSTPITLARSEAFF. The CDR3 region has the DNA TGTGCCAGCAGCACACCCATTACACTTGCACGGAGTGAAGCTTTCTTT.

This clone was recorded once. CDR3 sequence reads: CASSWGTSGDYEQYF. CDR3 DNA sequence: TGTGCCAGCAGCTGGGGGACCTCAGGGGATTACGAGCAGTACTTC. The chain is built from TRBV5-4 and TRBJ2-7; tentative D call: TRBD1 (6 bases). CDR1 is SGHNT, CDR2 YYREEE, per germline (reference sequence). V lost 3 bases, J lost 4 bases, and 17 bases lay in between. The CDR3 has 15 amino acids.

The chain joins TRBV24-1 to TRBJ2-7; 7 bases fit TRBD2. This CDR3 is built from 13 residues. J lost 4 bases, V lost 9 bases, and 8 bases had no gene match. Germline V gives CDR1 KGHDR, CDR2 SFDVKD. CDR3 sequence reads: CATDGGSGYEQYF. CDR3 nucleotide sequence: TGTGCCACCGACGGCGGGAGTGGGTACGAGCAGTACTTC.

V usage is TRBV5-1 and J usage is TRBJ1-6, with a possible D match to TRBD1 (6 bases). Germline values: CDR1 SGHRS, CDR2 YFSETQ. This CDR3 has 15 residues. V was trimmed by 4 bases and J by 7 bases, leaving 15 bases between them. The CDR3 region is CASSGPQGSNSPLHF. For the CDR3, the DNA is TGCGCCAGCAGCGGCCCCCAGGGGAGCAATTCACCCCTCCACTTT.

The CDR3 loop reads CASSRWPTEAFF. The CDR3 coding sequence is TGTGCCAGCAGCCGGTGGCCAACTGAAGCTTTCTTT. The chain has TRBV7-9 and TRBJ1-1; D unresolved. The CDR3 is made up of 12 amino acids. The germline gives CDR1 SEHNR, CDR2 FQNEAQ (reference sequence). Trimming pared 5 bases from V and 5 bases from J, leaving 9 bases between.

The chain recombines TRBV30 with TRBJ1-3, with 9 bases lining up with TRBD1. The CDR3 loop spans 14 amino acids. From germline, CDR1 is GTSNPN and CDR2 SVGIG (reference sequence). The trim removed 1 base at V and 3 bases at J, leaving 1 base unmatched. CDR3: CAWSDRGLGNTIYF. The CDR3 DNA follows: TGTGCCTGGAGTGACAGGGGGCTTGGAAACACCATATATTTT.

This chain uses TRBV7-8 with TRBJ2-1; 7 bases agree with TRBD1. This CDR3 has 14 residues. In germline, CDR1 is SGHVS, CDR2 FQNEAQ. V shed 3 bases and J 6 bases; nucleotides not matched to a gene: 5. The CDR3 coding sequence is TGTGCCAGCAGCTTTGGGACAGCCCGCAATGAGCAGTTCTTC. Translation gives CASSFGTARNEQFF.

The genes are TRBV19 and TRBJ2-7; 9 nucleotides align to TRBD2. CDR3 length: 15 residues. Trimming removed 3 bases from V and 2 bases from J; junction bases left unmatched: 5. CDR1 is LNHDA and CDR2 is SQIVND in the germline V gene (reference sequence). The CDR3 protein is CASSISTSGTYEQYF. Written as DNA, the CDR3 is TGTGCCAGTAGTATCTCGACTAGCGGAACCTACGAGCAGTACTTC.

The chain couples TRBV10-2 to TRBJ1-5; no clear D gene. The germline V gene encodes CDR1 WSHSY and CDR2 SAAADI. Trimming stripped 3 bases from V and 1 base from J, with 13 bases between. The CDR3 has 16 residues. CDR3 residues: CASSDLVGPSNQPQHF. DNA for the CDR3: TGCGCCAGCAGTGATCTGGTTGGGCCGAGCAATCAGCCCCAGCATTTT.

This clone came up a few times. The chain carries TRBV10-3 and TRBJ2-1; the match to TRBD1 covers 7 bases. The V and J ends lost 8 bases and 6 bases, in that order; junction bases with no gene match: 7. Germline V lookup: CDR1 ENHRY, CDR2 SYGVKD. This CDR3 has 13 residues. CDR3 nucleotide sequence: TGTGCCATCGCCGAGGGGGCTCCCAATGAGCAGTTCTTC. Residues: CAIAEGAPNEQFF.

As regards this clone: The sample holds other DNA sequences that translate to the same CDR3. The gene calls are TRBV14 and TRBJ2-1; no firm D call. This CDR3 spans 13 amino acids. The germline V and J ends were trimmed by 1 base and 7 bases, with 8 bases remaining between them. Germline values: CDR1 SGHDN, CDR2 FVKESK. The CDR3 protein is CASSQVLGNEQFF. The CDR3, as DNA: TGTGCCAGCAGCCAAGTTTTAGGGAATGAGCAGTTCTTC.

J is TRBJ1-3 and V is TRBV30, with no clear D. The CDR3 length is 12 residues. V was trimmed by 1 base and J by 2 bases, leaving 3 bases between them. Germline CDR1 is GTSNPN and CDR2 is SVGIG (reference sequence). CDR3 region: CAWSGAGNTIYF. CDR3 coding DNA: TGTGCCTGGAGTGGGGCTGGAAACACCATATATTTT.

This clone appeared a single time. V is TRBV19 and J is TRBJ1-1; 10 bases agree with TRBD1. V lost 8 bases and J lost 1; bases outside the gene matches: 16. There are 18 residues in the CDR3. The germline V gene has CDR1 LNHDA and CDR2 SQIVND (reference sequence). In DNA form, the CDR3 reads TGTGCCAGTTTCCCCATTCGACAGGGGGCGCGGAGGAACACTGAAGCTTTCTTT. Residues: CASFPIRQGARRNTEAFF. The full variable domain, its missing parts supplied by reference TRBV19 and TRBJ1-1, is DGGITQSPKYLFRKEGQNVTLSCEQNLNHDAMYWYRQDPGQGLRLIYYSQIVNDFQKGDIAEGYSVSREKKESFPLTVTSAQKNPTAFYLCASFPIRQGARRNTEAFFGQGTRLTVV.

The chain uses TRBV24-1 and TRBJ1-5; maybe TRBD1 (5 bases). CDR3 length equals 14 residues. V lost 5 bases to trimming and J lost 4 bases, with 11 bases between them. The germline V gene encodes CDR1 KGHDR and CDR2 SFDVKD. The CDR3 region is CATSARGWNQPQHF. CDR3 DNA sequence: TGTGCCACCAGTGCACGGGGCTGGAATCAGCCCCAGCATTTT.

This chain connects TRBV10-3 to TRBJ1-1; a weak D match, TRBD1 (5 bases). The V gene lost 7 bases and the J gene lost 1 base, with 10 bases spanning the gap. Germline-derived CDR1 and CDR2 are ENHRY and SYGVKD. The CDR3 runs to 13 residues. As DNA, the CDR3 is TGTGCCATCAACGCAGGGCCGAACACTGAAGCTTTCTTT. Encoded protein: CAINAGPNTEAFF.

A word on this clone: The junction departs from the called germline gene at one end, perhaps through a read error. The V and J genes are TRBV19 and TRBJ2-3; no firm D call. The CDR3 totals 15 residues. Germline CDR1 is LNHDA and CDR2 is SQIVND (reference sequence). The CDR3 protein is CASSIDGISRDTQYF. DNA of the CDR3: TGTGCCAGTAGTATAGATGGGATTAGCAGAGATACGCAGTATTTT. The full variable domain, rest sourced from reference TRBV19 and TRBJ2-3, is DGGITQSPKYLFRKEGQNVTLSCEQNLNHDAMYWYRQDPGQGLRLIYYSQIVNDFQKGDIAEGYSVSREKKESFPLTVTSAQKNPTAFYLCASSIDGISRDTQYFGPGTRLTVL.

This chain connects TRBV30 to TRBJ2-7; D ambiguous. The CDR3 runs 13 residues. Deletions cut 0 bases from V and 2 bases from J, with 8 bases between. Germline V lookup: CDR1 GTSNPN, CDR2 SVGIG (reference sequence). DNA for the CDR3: TGTGCCTGGAGTGTATCTGGGCCCTACGAGCAGTACTTC. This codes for CAWSVSGPYEQYF. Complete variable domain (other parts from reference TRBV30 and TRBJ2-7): SQTIHQWPATLVQPVGSPLSLECTVEGTSNPNLYWYRQAAGRGLQLLFYSVGIGQISSEVPQNLSASRPQDRQFILSSKKLLLSDSGFYLCAWSVSGPYEQYFGPGTRLTVT.

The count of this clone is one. The CDR3: CASETKGGGYTF. The CDR3 nucleotides are TGTGCCAGCGAGACCAAGGGGGGTGGCTACACCTTC. The chain links TRBV28 to TRBJ1-2, with D perhaps matching TRBD1 (6 bases). Trimming shortened V by 8 bases and J by 7 bases, and 14 bases separated the two germline ends. The CDR3 has 12 amino acids. CDR1 is MDHEN, CDR2 SYDVKM, per germline.

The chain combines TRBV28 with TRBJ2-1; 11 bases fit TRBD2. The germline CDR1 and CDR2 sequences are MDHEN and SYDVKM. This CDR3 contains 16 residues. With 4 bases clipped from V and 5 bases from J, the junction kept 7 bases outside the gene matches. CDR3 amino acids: CASSSLAGGGNNEQFF. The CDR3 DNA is TGTGCCAGCAGTTCGCTAGCGGGAGGTGGGAACAATGAGCAGTTCTTC.

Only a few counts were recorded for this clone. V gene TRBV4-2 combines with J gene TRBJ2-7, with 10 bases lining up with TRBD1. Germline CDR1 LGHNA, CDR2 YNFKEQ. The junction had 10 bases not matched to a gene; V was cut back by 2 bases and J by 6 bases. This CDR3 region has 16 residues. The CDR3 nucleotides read TGTGCCAGCAGCCAACCCGGGACAGGGGAACTCGGCGAGCAGTACTTC. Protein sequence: CASSQPGTGELGEQYF.

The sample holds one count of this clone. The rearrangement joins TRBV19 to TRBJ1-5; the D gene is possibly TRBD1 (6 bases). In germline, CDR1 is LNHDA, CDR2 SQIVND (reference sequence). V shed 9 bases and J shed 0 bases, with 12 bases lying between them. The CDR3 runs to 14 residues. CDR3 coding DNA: TGTGCCAGCCTAGGACAGTATAGCAATCAGCCCCAGCATTTT. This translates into CASLGQYSNQPQHF.

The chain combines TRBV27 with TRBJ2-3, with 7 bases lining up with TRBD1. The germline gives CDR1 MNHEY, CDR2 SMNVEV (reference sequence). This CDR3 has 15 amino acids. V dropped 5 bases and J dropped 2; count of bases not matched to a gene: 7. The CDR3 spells CASSPQDRFTDTQYF. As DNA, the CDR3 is TGTGCCAGCAGTCCCCAGGACAGGTTCACAGATACGCAGTATTTT.

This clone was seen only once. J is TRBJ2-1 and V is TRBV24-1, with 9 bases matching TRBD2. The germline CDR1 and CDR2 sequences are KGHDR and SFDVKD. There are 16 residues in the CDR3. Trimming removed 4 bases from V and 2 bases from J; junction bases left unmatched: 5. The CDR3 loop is CATSDRLAGTYNEQFF. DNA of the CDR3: TGTGCCACCAGTGACCGTCTAGCGGGAACCTACAATGAGCAGTTCTTC.

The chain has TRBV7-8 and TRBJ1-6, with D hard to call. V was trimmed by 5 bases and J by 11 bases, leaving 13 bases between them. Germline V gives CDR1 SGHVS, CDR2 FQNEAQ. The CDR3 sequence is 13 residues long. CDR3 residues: CASSPLGGAPLHF. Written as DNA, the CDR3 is TGTGCCAGCAGCCCCCTGGGCGGCGCACCCCTCCACTTT.

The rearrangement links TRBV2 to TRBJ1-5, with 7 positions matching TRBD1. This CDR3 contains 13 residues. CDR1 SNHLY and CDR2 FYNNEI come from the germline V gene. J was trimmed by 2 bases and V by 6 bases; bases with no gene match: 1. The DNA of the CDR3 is TGTGCCAGCAGGGGACAGCGCAATCAGCCCCAGCATTTT. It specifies CASRGQRNQPQHF.